The rows below give T cell receptor beta chains drawn from one sample of a study of technical replicates of blood from several donors. The repertoire was sequenced with immunoSEQ multiplex PCR; TCRdb's copy has only in-frame clones and lacks some. The sample includes around 79,000 clones, 91% of them seen just once. Sequences were obtained from T cells isolated from PBMCs. The source is a human donor in good health. Each CDR3 is given with its conserved first and last residue. A D gene is named only where the DNA matches it firmly. Expanded clones are given a class, and other clones once, few, many or no size at all.

V,size,J,D,DNA,CDR3
TRBV5-1,NA,TRBJ2-7,TRBD1,TGCGCCAGCAGCTTGGGACAGGGGGTCTACGAGCAGTACTTC,CASSLGQGVYEQYF
TRBV2,NA,TRBJ1-2,TRBD1,TGTGCCAGCAGTCCAGGACAGGACTATGGCTACACCTTC,CASSPGQDYGYTF
TRBV9,NA,TRBJ1-1,NA,TGTGCCAGCAGCGCAGGATACAGGGACACTGAAGCTTTCTTT,CASSAGYRDTEAFF
TRBV18,NA,TRBJ1-4,NA,TGTGCCAGCTCACCACCCCCATCCCAAGTCGTGGCTTCAAGCGCAACTAATGAAAAACTGTTTTTT,CASSPPPSQVVASSATNEKLFF
TRBV2,NA,TRBJ2-2,TRBD2,TGTGCCAGCAGTGCTGTAGCGGGGGGACGGGGCACCGGGGAGCTGTTTTTT,CASSAVAGGRGTGELFF
TRBV28,NA,TRBJ2-3,TRBD1,TGTGCCAGCACCCGGGACAGGCTTACGCAGTATTTT,CASTRDRLTQYF
TRBV5-6,once,TRBJ2-7,TRBD1,TGTGCCAGCAGCTTGGCGGACAGGGGCGACGAGCAGTACTTC,CASSLADRGDEQYF
TRBV6-5,NA,TRBJ2-1,TRBD1,TGTGCCAGCAGGGGGACAGGGGCCTACAATGAGCAGTTCTTC,CASRGTGAYNEQFF
TRBV19,NA,TRBJ2-7,NA,TGTGCCAGTAGCCCGGGACACTCCTACGAGCAGTACTTC,CASSPGHSYEQYF
TRBV9,NA,TRBJ1-1,NA,TGTGCCAGCAGCTGGCAGGGTACGGGGGACACTGAAGCTTTCTTT,CASSWQGTGDTEAFF
TRBV5-6,NA,TRBJ2-1,NA,TGTGCCAGCAGCTTAATCTGGGGGCCCTACAATGAGCAGTTCTTC,CASSLIWGPYNEQFF
TRBV11-3,once,TRBJ2-7,TRBD1,TGTGCCAGCAGTTTTCACGCCGGACAGGGCTACGAGCAGTACTTC,CASSFHAGQGYEQYF
TRBV19,NA,TRBJ2-2,TRBD2,TGTGCCAGTAGTACCGCGACTAGCGGGAGCATCGACACCGGGGAGCTGTTTTTT,CASSTATSGSIDTGELFF
TRBV2,NA,TRBJ1-4,NA,TGTGCCAGCAGGGCCCCGGGACAATATAATGAAAAACTGTTTTTT,CASRAPGQYNEKLFF
TRBV6-1,NA,TRBJ2-7,NA,TGTGCCAGCAGTGAAGCGGGGGCAGGGTCGGTCGAGCAGTACTTC,CASSEAGAGSVEQYF
TRBV11-2,NA,TRBJ2-2,NA,TGTGCCAGCAGACCAGCACAGTGGGTCGGGGAGCTGTTTTTT,CASRPAQWVGELFF
TRBV11-2,NA,TRBJ2-7,TRBD1,TGTGCCAGCAGCCCAGTCGGGGACAGGGCTTTCCACGAGCAGTACTTC,CASSPVGDRAFHEQYF
TRBV5-1,once,TRBJ1-1,NA,TGCGCCAGCAGCTCACTACTACCGACAGGGAACACTGAAGCTTTCTTT,CASSSLLPTGNTEAFF
TRBV27,NA,TRBJ2-1,TRBD2,TGTGCCAGCAGTTTAGGGACTAGCGGGTACAATGAGCAGTTCTTC,CASSLGTSGYNEQFF
TRBV5-1,NA,TRBJ2-7,NA,TGCGCCAGCAGCTTGAGCCAGGCAGGACTTAACGAGCAGTACTTC,CASSLSQAGLNEQYF
TRBV7-2,NA,TRBJ2-3,NA,TGTGCCAGCAGCTTAGTGGGCCTCACAGATACGCAGTATTTT,CASSLVGLTDTQYF
TRBV9,NA,TRBJ2-4,NA,TGTGCCAGCAGCGATGGTGGGGATAGGGGCAAAAACATTCAGTACTTC,CASSDGGDRGKNIQYF
TRBV6-6,NA,TRBJ1-5,TRBD1,TGTGCCAGCAGATCGGGACAGACCAATCAGCCCCAGCATTTT,CASRSGQTNQPQHF
TRBV6-5,NA,TRBJ2-5,NA,TGTGCCAGCAGATCCGGACTGCGAGAGACCCAGTACTTC,CASRSGLRETQYF
TRBV19,once,TRBJ1-1,TRBD1,TGTGCCAGTAGTGGGCAGGGGGTCAACACTGAAGCTTTCTTT,CASSGQGVNTEAFF
TRBV5-1,NA,TRBJ2-7,TRBD2,TGCGCCAGCAGCCCTCCGGGACTAGCGGGAGGTGGGGCCGAGCAGTACTTC,CASSPPGLAGGGAEQYF
TRBV19,NA,TRBJ1-5,TRBD1,TGTGCCAGTAGTGACAGGGGCCGACGTCAGCCCCAGCATTTT,CASSDRGRRQPQHF
TRBV29-1,NA,TRBJ1-1,TRBD1,TGCAGCGTCAGGAACAGGGGGCATACTGAAGCTTTCTTT,CSVRNRGHTEAFF
TRBV21-1,NA,TRBJ2-7,NA,TGTGCCAGCAGGGACTTTTACGAGCAGTACTTC,CASRDFYEQYF
TRBV5-1,NA,TRBJ2-3,TRBD2,TGCGCCAGCAGCTTGGTGGTGGGAGGGACAGATACGCAGTATTTT,CASSLVVGGTDTQYF
TRBV4-2,NA,TRBJ1-3,NA,TGTGCCAGCAGCCAAGAATCGGGTTCTGGAAACACCATATATTTT,CASSQESGSGNTIYF
TRBV28,NA,TRBJ1-5,TRBD1,TGTGCCAGCACCGAAGGGACAGGAGTTCAGCCCCAGCATTTT,CASTEGTGVQPQHF
TRBV5-1,NA,TRBJ2-4,TRBD1,TGCGCCAGCAGCTTGATGGACAGGGTTGACATTCAGTACTTC,CASSLMDRVDIQYF